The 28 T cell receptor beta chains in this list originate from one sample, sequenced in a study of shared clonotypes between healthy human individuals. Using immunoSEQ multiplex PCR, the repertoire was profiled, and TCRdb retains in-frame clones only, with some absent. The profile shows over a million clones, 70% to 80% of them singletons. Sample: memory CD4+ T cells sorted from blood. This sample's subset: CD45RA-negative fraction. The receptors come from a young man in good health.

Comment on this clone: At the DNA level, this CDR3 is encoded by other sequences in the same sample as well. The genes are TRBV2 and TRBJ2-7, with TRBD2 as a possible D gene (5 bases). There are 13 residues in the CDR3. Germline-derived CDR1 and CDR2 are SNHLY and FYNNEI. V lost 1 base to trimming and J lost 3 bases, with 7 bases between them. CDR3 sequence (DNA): TGTGCCAGCAGTGAAGGAGGGCTCTACGAGCAGTACTTC. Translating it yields CASSEGGLYEQYF.

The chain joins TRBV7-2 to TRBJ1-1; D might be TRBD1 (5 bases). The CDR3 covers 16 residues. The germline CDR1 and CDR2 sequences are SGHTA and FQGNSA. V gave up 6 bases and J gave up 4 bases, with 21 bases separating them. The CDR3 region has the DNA TGTGCCAGCAGACCCAGCGGGACTGCCGGGTTCACTGAAGCTTTCTTT. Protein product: CASRPSGTAGFTEAFF. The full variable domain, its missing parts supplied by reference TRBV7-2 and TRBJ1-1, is GAGVSQSPSNKVTEKGKDVELRCDPISGHTALYWYRQSLGQGLEFLIYFQGNSAPDKSGLPSDRFSAERTGGSVSTLTIQRTQQEDSAVYLCASRPSGTAGFTEAFFGQGTRLTVV.

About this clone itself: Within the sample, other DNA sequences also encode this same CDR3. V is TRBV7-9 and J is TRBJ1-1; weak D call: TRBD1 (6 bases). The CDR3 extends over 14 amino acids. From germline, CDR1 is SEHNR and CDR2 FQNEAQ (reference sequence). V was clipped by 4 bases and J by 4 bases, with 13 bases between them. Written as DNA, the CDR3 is TGTGCCAGCAGCTACCAGCAAGGGGGCACTGAAGCTTTCTTT. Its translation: CASSYQQGGTEAFF.

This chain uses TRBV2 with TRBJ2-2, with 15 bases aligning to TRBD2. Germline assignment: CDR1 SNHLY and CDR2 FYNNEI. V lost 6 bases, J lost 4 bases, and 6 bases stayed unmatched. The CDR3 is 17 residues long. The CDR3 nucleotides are TGTGCCAGCAGGGGATCGGGACTAGCGGGAGGCACCGGGGAGCTGTTTTTT. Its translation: CASRGSGLAGGTGELFF.

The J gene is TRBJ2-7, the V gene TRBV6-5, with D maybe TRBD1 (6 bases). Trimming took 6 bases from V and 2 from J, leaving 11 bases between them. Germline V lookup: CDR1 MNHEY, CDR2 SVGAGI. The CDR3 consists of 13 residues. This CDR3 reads CASSPTGPYEQYF. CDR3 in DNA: TGTGCCAGCAGCCCTACAGGGCCCTACGAGCAGTACTTC.

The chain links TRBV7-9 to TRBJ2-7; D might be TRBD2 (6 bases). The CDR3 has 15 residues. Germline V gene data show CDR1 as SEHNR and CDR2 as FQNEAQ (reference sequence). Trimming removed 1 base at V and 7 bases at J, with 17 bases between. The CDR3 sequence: CASSLGPGEAEEQYF. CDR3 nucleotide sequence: TGTGCCAGCAGCTTAGGTCCGGGGGAGGCAGAAGAGCAGTACTTC.

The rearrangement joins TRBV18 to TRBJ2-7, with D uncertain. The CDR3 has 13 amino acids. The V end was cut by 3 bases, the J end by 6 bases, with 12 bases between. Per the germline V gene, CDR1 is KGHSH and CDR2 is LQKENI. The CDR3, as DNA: TGTGCCAGCTCACCGGGAAGGTCCCCCGAGCAGTACTTC. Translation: CASSPGRSPEQYF. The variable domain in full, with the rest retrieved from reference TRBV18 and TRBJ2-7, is NAGVMQNPRHLVRRRGQEARLRCSPMKGHSHVYWYRQLPEEGLKFMVYLQKENIIDESGMPKERFSAEFPKEGPSILRIQQVVRGDSAAYFCASSPGRSPEQYFGPGTRLTVT.

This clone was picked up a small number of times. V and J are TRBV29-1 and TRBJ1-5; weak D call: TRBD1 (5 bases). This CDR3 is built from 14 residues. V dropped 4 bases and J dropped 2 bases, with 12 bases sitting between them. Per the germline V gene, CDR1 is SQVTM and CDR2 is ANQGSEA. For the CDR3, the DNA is TGCAGCGTTGTTGGATCGGGGGGCAATCAGCCCCAGCATTTT. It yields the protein CSVVGSGGNQPQHF.

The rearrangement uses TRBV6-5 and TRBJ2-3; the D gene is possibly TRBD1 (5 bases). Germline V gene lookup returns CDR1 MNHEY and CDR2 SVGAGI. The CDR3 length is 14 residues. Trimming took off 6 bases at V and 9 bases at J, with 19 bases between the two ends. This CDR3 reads CASRPSIAGFTQYF. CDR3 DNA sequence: TGTGCCAGCAGGCCTTCTATAGCAGGGTTCACGCAGTATTTT.

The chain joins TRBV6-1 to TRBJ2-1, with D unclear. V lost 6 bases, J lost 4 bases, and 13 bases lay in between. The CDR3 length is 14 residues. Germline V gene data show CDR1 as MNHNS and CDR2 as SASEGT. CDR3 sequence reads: CASRGQEKYNEQFF. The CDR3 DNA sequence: TGTGCCAGCAGGGGTCAGGAGAAATACAATGAGCAGTTCTTC.

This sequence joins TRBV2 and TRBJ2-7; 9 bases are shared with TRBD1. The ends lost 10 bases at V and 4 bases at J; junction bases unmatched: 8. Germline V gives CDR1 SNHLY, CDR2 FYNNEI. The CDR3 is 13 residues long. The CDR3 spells CATHGDRAYEQYF. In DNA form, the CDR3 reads TGTGCCACCCACGGGGACAGGGCATACGAGCAGTACTTC.

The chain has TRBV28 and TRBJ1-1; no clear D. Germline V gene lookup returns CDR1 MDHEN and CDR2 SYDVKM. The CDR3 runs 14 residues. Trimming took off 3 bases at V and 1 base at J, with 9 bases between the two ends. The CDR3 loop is CASSFRRSNTEAFF. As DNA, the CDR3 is TGTGCCAGCAGTTTCAGAAGGTCGAACACTGAAGCTTTCTTT.

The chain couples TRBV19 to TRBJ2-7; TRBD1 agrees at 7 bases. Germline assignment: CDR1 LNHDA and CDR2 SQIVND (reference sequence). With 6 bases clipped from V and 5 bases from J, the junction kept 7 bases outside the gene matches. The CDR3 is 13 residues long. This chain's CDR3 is CASSVTGAHEQYF. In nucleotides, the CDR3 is TGTGCCAGTAGCGTTACAGGGGCCCACGAGCAGTACTTC.

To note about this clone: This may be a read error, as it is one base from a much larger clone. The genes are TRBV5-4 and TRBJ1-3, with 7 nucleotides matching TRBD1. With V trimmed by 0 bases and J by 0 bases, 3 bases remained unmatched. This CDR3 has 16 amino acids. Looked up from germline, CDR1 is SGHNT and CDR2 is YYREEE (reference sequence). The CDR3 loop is CASSLGGQSSGNTIYF. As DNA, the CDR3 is TGTGCCAGCAGCTTGGGGGGACAGAGCTCTGGAAACACCATATATTTT. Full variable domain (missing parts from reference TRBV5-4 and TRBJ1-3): ETGVTQSPTHLIKTRGQQVTLRCSSQSGHNTVSWYQQALGQGPQFIFQYYREEENGRGNFPPRFSGLQFPNYSSELNVNALELDDSALYLCASSLGGQSSGNTIYFGEGSWLTVV.

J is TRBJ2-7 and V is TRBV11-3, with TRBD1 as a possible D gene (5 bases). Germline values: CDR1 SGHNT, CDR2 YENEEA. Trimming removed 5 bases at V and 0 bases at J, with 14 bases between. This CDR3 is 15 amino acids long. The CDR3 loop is CASSPRQDNSYEQYF. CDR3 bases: TGTGCCAGCAGCCCCCGCCAGGACAACTCCTACGAGCAGTACTTC.

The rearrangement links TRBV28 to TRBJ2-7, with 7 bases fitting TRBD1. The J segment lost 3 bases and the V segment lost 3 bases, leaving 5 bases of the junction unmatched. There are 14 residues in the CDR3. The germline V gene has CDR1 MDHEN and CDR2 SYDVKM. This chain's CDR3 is CASSFPRTGYEQYF. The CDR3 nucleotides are TGTGCCAGCAGTTTTCCGAGGACAGGCTACGAGCAGTACTTC.

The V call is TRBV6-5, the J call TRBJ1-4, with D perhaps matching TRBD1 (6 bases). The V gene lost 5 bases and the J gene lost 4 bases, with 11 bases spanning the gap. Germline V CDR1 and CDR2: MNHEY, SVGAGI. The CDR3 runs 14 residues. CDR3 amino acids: CASSKQGFNEKLFF. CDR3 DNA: TGTGCCAGCAGTAAACAGGGCTTTAATGAAAAACTGTTTTTT.

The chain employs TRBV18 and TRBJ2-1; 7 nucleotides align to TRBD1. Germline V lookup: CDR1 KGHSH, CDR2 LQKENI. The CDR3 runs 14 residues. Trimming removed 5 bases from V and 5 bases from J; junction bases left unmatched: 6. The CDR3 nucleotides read TGTGCCAGCTCATCTTACGGACAGGACAATGAGCAGTTCTTC. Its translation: CASSSYGQDNEQFF.

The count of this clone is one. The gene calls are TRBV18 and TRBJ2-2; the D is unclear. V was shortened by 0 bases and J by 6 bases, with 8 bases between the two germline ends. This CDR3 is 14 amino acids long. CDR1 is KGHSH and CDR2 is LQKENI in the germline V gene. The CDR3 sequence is CASSPPAGAGELFF. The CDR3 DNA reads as TGTGCCAGCTCACCACCGGCAGGCGCCGGGGAGCTGTTTTTT.

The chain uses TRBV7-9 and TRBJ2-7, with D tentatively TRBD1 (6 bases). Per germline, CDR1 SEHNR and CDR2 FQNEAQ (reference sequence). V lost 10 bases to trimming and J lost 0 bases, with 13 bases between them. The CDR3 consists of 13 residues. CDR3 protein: CATNGQSSYEQYF. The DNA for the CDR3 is TGTGCCACAAACGGACAGAGCTCCTACGAGCAGTACTTC.

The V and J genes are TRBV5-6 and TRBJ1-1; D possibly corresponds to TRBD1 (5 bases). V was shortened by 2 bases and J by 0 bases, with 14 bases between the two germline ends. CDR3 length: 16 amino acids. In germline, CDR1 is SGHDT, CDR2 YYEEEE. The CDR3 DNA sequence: TGTGCCAGCAGCTTCGGACCGGGACCCATGAACACTGAAGCTTTCTTT. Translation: CASSFGPGPMNTEAFF.

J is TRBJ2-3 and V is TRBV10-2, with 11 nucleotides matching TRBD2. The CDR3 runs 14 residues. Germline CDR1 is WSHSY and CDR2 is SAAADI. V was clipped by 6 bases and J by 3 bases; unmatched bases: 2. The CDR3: CASRASGGTDTQYF. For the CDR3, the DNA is TGCGCCAGCAGAGCTAGCGGGGGGACAGATACGCAGTATTTT.

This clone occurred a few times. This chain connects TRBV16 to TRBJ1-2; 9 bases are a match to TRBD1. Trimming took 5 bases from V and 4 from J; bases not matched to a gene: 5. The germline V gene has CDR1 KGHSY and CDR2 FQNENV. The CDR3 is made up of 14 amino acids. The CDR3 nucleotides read TGTGCCAGCAGCAGGACAGGGGCGGTCTATGGCTACACCTTC. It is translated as CASSRTGAVYGYTF.

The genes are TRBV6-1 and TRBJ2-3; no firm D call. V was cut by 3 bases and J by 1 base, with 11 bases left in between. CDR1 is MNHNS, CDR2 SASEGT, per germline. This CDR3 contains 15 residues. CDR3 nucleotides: TGTGCCAGCAGTGACACCTTACTCCGCACAGATACGCAGTATTTT. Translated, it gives CASSDTLLRTDTQYF.

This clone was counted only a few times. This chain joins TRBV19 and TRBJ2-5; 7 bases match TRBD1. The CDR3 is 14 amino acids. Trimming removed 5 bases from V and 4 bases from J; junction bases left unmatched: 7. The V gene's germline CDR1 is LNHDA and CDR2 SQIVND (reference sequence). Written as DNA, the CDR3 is TGTGCCAGTAGTGATCAGGGGGACCGAGAGACCCAGTACTTC. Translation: CASSDQGDRETQYF.

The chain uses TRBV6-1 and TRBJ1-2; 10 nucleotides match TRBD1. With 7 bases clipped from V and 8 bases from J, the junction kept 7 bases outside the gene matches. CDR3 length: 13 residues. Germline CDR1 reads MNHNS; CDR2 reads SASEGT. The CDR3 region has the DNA TGTGCCAGCACAGAGGACAGGGGGGCAGGCTACACCTTC. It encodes CASTEDRGAGYTF.

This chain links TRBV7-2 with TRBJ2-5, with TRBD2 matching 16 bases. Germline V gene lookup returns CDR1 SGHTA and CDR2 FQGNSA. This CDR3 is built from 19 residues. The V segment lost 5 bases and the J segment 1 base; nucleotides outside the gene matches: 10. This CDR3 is CASSPLGTSGRASQETQYF. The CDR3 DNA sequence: TGTGCCAGCAGCCCGCTTGGGACTAGCGGGAGGGCTAGCCAAGAGACCCAGTACTTC.

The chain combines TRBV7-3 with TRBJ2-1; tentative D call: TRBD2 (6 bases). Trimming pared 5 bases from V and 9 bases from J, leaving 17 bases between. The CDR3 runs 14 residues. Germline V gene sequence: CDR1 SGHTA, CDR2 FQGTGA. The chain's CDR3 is CASSLGLSGGEQFF. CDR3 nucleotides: TGTGCCAGCAGCCTAGGACTTTCCGGGGGTGAGCAGTTCTTC.